This T cell receptor beta chain was sequenced for a study of PD-1 blockade in classical Hodgkin lymphoma. Here immunoSEQ multiplex PCR was the method, and the copy in TCRdb shows in-frame clones only, minus some. The sample contains about 27,000 clones, approximately 85% of which appear only once. Specified time point: cycle 4 day 1 (C4D1), after more than 5 weeks of nivolumab. Patients all relapsed after autologous stem cell transplantation, and there was variation in brentuximab vedotin exposure. Magnetic negative selection was used to purify CD4+ T cells from PBMCs that had been thawed. The sequence was collected from a human donor with classical Hodgkin lymphoma. Specimen: CD4+ T cells from blood, collected before the fourth cycle of nivolumab.

The CDR3 sequence is CASSPGGGGDYGYTF. DNA of the CDR3: TGTGCCAGCAGTCCCGGGGGAGGAGGTGACTATGGCTACACCTTC. This sequence joins TRBV27 and TRBJ1-2; tentatively, D is TRBD1 (5 bases). The CDR3 covers 15 residues. Trimming took 5 bases from V and 3 from J, leaving 16 bases between them. CDR1 and CDR2 (germline): MNHEY, SMNVEV (reference sequence).